The text below deals with one TCR beta chain. Antigen: not known. This specimen comes from a study of cytomegalovirus exposure and HLA in healthy donors. The PCR contained 60 Vbeta and 13 Jbeta primers. TCRdb's copy holds only in-frame clones and misses some; the assay was immunoSEQ multiplex PCR. Found here are approximately 100,000 clones, roughly 75% of them singletons; the top ten hold roughly 13%. With V trimmed by 9 bases and J by 8 bases, 10 bases remained unmatched. CDR1 and CDR2 (germline): SGHAT, FQNNGV. The CDR3 has 13 amino acids. General study findings and limits: An analysis that came later showed most CMV-associated TCR beta chains appearing HLA-restricted. 150 or so TCR beta chains were listed as cytomegalovirus-associated. Testing in vitro showed a few CMV-associated chains specific for CMV antigens. The study found most TCR sequences rare, yet found some public TCRs in many donors.

Sequencing was carried out using PBMCs. J is TRBJ1-2 and V is TRBV11-2, with 9 positions matching TRBD1. This clonotype was sampled from a male donor in good health and CMV-seropositive. The CDR3 is CASSPGQGSGYTF. The CDR3 DNA reads TGTGCCAGTAGCCCGGGACAGGGAAGCGGCTACACCTTC.